This T cell receptor beta chain is drawn from a study of shared clonotypes between healthy human individuals (dated by TCRdb to between 2020 and 2021). About the full investigation: A few men and a couple of women, aged 18 to 49 years, made up the cohort. Each donor's leukapheresis produced roughly between about 0.8 and 8.9 billion PBMCs. For each donor, three plates each were used for CD4 naive and CD4 memory, two plates were used for CD8 naive, and one plate was used for CD8 memory. To estimate repertoire size and how much clonotypes are shared between individuals, the study performed deep sequencing of blood TCR repertoires from roughly five healthy adults. Libraries were prepared and TCR repertoires were sequenced by different laboratories using diverse techniques, in order to increase sequencing depth and limit assay-specific biases.

Trimming costs V 1 base and J 4 bases, and their ends lie 32 bases apart. CDR1 MDHEN and CDR2 SYDVKM were looked up in the germline V gene. The CDR3 spans 21 residues, from the cysteine through the phenylalanine. Only the CDR3 part of the read is kept: 63 bases, read in frame from the first base. For the CD8 naive samples, CD45RO-negative cells were positively selected for CCR7, yielding a CD45RA+CCR7+ population from which TemRA cells were excluded. Donors were healthy HIV-negative adults with no recently reported acute infections or vaccinations. Every donor was a Caucasian adult residing in Nashville, Tennessee, USA. Blood was collected by leukapheresis, and PBMCs were isolated by Ficoll-Histopaque density gradient centrifugation and then cryopreserved in liquid nitrogen vapor phase. Analytical flow cytometry was used to check the purity and quantity of each magnetically sorted T cell population. From each sorted fraction, genomic DNA was isolated and quantified by UV absorbance on a Nanodrop 2000c.

About this clone itself: Its antigen has not been determined. The sample holds no much larger clone one base away, and base qualities are not on file.

Using the deep immunoSEQ assay, multiplex PCR amplified TCR CDR3 regions from genomic DNA. Extracted genomic DNA from each cell subset was distributed evenly across all wells of several immunoSEQ 96-well plates, and each plate was treated as a replicate. Each replicate PCR for sorted subsets received 150 to 250 ng genomic DNA, equal to about 30,000 T cell genomes. Purified libraries were quantified with a Qubit 3.0 fluorometer, sized on a Bioanalyzer 2100, and re-quantified with the KAPA Library Quantification kit. Each immunoSEQ 96-well plate was sequenced on its own single-read 150-cycle Illumina NextSeq 550 flow cell. The published analysis was carried out like this. The immunoSEQ output contained only junctional sequences without quality scores, so filtering could not match that applied to full-length reads. Sequences were annotated with PyIR, a Python wrapper for IgBLAST v1.9, and V/J genes and CDR3 were assigned using IMGT germline references. Reads were filtered out if the reads had weak V/J assignments (E-value above 1e-6), no CDR3, stop codons, out-of-frame junctions, or ambiguous translated residues. V3J clonotypes were defined as sequences sharing an identical inferred V gene, J gene, and CDR3 amino acid sequence. The percentage overlap between two repertoires was calculated by dividing the number of shared unique clonotypes by the size of the smaller repertoire. Repertoire richness was assessed with RTK rarefaction, the Chao1 estimator, and Recon v2.1 estimates of unobserved clonotypes. Generation probabilities were computed with OLGA for all TCRbeta clonotypes obtained by the gDNA method from a few donors. The table comes from immuneACCESS by way of TCRdb, which keeps in-frame sequences with V and J called. Part of the clones is missing from these tables; in studies checked, under half for an unresolved V gene and the rest for unknown reasons. That table supplies the V and J calls and clone size; D and trimming were determined from the DNA. The sample profile shows around 600,000 clones; 85% to 95% of them were found once. The ten largest clones capture 0.11% of the sample.

Study-wide findings and limitations: Sampling was restricted to blood, and TCR repertoires in tissue are likely to differ from TCR repertoires in blood. Naive subsets generally had larger estimated clonotype richness than memory subsets did. When four donors were compared, the shared fraction of clonotypes was about 5.4% for naive CD4, 3.5% for naive CD8, 2.3% for memory CD4, and under 0.5% for memory CD8. The small number of donors limited the genetic and exposure-history diversity represented. Incomplete sequencing was indicated by rarefaction of sorted-subset datasets, despite the large sequencing depth. Higher generation probabilities were observed for clonotypes shared by all four sorted-subset donors than for non-shared clonotypes. Pairwise subsampling indicated that sequencing depth was expected to affect the degree of clonotype sharing among donors.

The chain was built from TRBV28 and TRBJ2-7, and possibly TRBD2, on 5 matching bases. Source material: naive CD8+ T cells sorted from blood. The cell subset or site tag for this specimen amounts to: CD45RA+CCR7+. This clonotype was obtained from a woman younger than 45 in good health. CDR3 reads: CASSLFWGAFRGRFPRYEQYF. The DNA sequence is as follows: TGTGCCAGCAGTTTATTTTGGGGAGCATTCCGTGGAAGATTTCCCCGGTACGAGCAGTACTTC.